Sequencing of this TCR beta chain was carried out in a study of cytomegalovirus exposure and HLA in healthy donors. Findings and limits, study-wide: Associated with cytomegalovirus, according to the listing, were around 160 TCR beta chains.

At the time of sampling, donors were nominally healthy, though unrecorded immune exposures were likely. It was with 60 Vbeta and 13 Jbeta primers that the PCR ran. Here immunoSEQ multiplex PCR was the method, and the copy in TCRdb shows in-frame clones only, minus some. Seen here are over 80,000 clones, roughly 79% observed once, and the top ten hold around 3.2%. Germline trimming cut 2 bases from V and 0 bases from J; bases unmatched to any gene: 0. Germline V lookup: CDR1 PRHDT, CDR2 FYEKMQ (reference sequence). The CDR3 contains 16 residues. Notes on this clone: Its antigen is undetermined.

This sequence was found in a female donor in good health and CMV-seropositive. The sample taken for sequencing was PBMCs. The chain has TRBV13 and TRBJ2-1, with 11 nucleotides matching TRBD2. CDR3 nucleotide sequence: TGTGCCAGCAGCTTAACTAGCGGGGGCTCCTACAATGAGCAGTTCTTC. Protein: CASSLTSGGSYNEQFF.